This T cell receptor beta chain is from a study of T cell repertoires in cytomegalovirus infection. Study as a whole: Researchers turned to recently identified HLA-C-restricted CMV epitopes as well as well-studied HLA-B-restricted ones. Public TCR beta signatures provided an indication of both CMV infection and a matching HLA type. Whole-study findings and limits: Individuals carrying CMV plus the relevant HLA were identified by cumulative frequency of public TCR beta families. The response measured ex vivo was dominated by TCR beta clonotypes (HLA-C-restricted and CMV-specific).

Each CDR3 protein gets one entry after TCRdb re-called the reads with MiXCR. The sample holds around 95,000 distinct CDR3 sequences, less than 30% seen once. Concerning this clonotype itself: Antigen specificity is unknown.

Germline V gives CDR1 LNHDA, CDR2 SQIVND (reference sequence). J lost 1 base, V lost 5 bases, and 8 bases had no gene match. This CDR3 spans 16 amino acids. The clonotype was recovered from a human donor in good health (CMV status not recorded). Some clones in this sample may be carry-over from other donors' samples. The rearrangement uses TRBV19 and TRBJ2-1; 7 bases fit TRBD1. Sequenced here: CD8+ T cells from cultured PBMCs, sampled from culture after CMV antigen stimulation. The CDR3 region is CASSVTGKGSYNEQFF. The CDR3 DNA follows: TGTGCCAGTAGTGTGACAGGGAAAGGGTCCTACAATGAGCAGTTCTTC.